This T cell receptor beta chain originates from a study of blood T cell repertoires in COVID-19. Study-wide background: COVID-19 samples from acute and convalescent phases originated in the United States, Italy and Spain. PBMCs, B-cell-depleted T cells, or T cells were the source of the cDNA or gDNA that made up the material.

This clone showed up just a few times. The CDR3 loop spans 14 amino acids. The germline V gene encodes CDR1 GTSNPN and CDR2 SVGIG (reference sequence). V was pared by 1 base and J by 7 bases, with 11 bases between. Per the authors' pipeline: Reference gene primers were amplified, and this amplification served to estimate nucleated cell counts. Assay: immunoSEQ multiplex PCR; the TCRdb copy retains only in-frame clones and omits some. D and trimming were read from the DNA, whereas the V and J calls and clone size are those reported in that table. The sample has 100,000 or so clones, around nine tenths seen once.

J is TRBJ1-6 and V is TRBV30, with D perhaps matching TRBD1 (5 bases). This sequence was found in a woman aged 45-65 years in a cohort sampled during active COVID-19. Sequencing input: peripheral blood. The CDR3 region is CAWSGGQGNSPLHF. Here the CDR3 DNA reads TGTGCCTGGAGTGGTGGTCAGGGCAATTCACCCCTCCACTTT.